This T cell receptor beta chain was retrieved from a study of post-analysis software for immune sequencing data. Germline CDR1 is SGHDT and CDR2 is YYEEEE. V trimming: 3 bases; J trimming: 9 bases; junction bases outside the gene matches: 10. The length of the CDR3 is 15 residues. Unique molecular identifiers were present in the TCR beta cDNA libraries. TCRdb reprocessed the PCR reads via MiXCR and lists one record per CDR3 protein. The profile covers some 890,000 distinct CDR3 sequences, with 53% appearing a single time and approximately 4.4% taken by the ten largest. This clonotype was picked up a small number of times. Antigen: not known. Study conclusions and caveats: Patients carried several TRBV segments more frequently than controls did, and TRBV5-6, TRBV5-1 and TRBV20-1 were among them.

The chain uses TRBV5-6 and TRBJ2-1; TRBD1 agrees at 9 bases. The receptor's source is a girl aged 10-17 years with multiple sclerosis. Material for sequencing was blood. The CDR3: CASSWGTGSGGEQFF. In nucleotides, the CDR3 is TGTGCCAGCAGCTGGGGGACAGGGTCGGGTGGTGAGCAGTTCTTC.